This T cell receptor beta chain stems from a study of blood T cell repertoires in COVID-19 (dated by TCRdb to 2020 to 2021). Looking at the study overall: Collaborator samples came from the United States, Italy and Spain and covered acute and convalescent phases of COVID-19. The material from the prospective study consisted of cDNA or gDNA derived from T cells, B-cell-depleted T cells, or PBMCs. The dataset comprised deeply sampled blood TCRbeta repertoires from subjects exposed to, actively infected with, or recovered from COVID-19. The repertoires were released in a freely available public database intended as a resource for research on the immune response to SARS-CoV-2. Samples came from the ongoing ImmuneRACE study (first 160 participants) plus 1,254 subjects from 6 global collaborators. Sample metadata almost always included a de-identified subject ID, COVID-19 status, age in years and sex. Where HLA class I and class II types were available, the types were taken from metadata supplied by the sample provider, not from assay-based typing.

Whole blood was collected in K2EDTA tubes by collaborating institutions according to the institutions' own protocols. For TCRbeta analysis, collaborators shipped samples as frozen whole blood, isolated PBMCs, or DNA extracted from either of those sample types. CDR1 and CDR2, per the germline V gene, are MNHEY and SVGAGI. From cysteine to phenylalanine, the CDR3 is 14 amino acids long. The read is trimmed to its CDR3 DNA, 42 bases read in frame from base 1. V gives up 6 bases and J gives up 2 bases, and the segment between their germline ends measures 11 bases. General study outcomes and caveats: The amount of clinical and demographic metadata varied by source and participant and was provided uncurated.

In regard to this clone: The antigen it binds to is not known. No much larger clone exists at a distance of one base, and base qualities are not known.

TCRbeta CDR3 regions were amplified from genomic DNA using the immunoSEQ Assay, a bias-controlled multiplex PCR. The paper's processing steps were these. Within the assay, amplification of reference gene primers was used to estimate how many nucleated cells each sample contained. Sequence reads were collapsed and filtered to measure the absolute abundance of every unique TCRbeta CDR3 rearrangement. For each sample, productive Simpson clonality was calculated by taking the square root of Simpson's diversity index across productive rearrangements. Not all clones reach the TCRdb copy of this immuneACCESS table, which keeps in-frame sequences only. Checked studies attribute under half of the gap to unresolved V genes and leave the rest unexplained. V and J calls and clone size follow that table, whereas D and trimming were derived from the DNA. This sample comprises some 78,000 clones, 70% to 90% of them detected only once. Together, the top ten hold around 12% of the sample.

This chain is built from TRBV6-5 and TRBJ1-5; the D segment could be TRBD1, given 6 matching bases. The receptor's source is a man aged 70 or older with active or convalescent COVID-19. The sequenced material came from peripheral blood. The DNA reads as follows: TGTGCCAGCAGCCAACAGGGAGGCAATCAGCCCCAGCATTTT. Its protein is CASSQQGGNQPQHF.